The 18 T cell receptor beta chains below come from one sample, sequenced in a study of OX40 agonist ivuxolimab in advanced cancers. Clones were sequenced by immunoSEQ multiplex PCR, and TCRdb holds only the in-frame ones, with some missing. The sample consists of around 72,000 clones, over 75% of them appearing once. Sequenced here: CD4+ or CD8+ T cells sorted from blood, sampled in a trial of the OX40 agonist ivuxolimab. Receptors were obtained from an adult with an advanced solid tumor such as melanoma, head and neck, liver or kidney cancer.

V gene TRBV7-2 combines with J gene TRBJ2-7; TRBD2 is a possible D gene (6 bases). The CDR3 covers 15 residues. Germline V gene sequence: CDR1 SGHTA, CDR2 FQGNSA. V lost 5 bases and J 5 bases, leaving 19 bases between the germline ends. CDR3 amino acids: CASSPIWGGGDEQYF. The CDR3 region has the DNA TGTGCCAGCAGCCCCATATGGGGAGGCGGCGACGAGCAGTACTTC. Full variable domain (missing parts from reference TRBV7-2 and TRBJ2-7): GAGVSQSPSNKVTEKGKDVELRCDPISGHTALYWYRQSLGQGLEFLIYFQGNSAPDKSGLPSDRFSAERTGGSVSTLTIQRTQQEDSAVYLCASSPIWGGGDEQYFGPGTRLTVT.

This clone was recorded only once. The gene calls are TRBV5-5 and TRBJ1-2; 7 bases fit TRBD1. The V and J ends lost 5 bases and 6 bases, in that order; junction bases with no gene match: 7. The CDR3 runs to 13 residues. Per germline, CDR1 SGHKS and CDR2 YYEKEE (reference sequence). As DNA, the CDR3 is TGTGCCAGCAGTCACAGACAGGGCAATGGCTACACCTTC. It is translated as CASSHRQGNGYTF. Drawing the rest from reference TRBV5-5 and TRBJ1-2, the complete variable domain is DAGVTQSPTHLIKTRGQQVTLRCSPISGHKSVSWYQQVLGQGPQFIFQYYEKEERGRGNFPDRFSARQFPNYSSELNVNALLLGDSALYLCASSHRQGNGYTFGSGTRLTVV.

Here the CDR3 reads CASSLVGFQETQYF. The CDR3 region has the DNA TGCGCCAGCAGCTTGGTGGGGTTCCAAGAGACCCAGTACTTC. The gene calls are TRBV5-1 and TRBJ2-5; D remains ambiguous. The CDR3 totals 14 residues. The V and J ends lost 0 bases and 1 base respectively, with 7 bases between them. Germline CDR1 and CDR2: SGHRS and YFSETQ. The full variable domain, with the rest looked up from reference TRBV5-1 and TRBJ2-5, is KAGVTQTPRYLIKTRGQQVTLSCSPISGHRSVSWYQQTPGQGLQFLFEYFSETQRNKGNFPGRFSGRQFSNSRSEMNVSTLELGDSALYLCASSLVGFQETQYFGPGTRLLVL.

At least ten counts were recorded for this clone. This rearrangement joins TRBV6-5 to TRBJ2-5; D is perhaps TRBD1 or TRBD2 (5 bases each). Germline V gene lookup returns CDR1 MNHEY and CDR2 SVGAGI. V lost 6 bases and J 2 bases, leaving 16 bases between the germline ends. This CDR3 is 15 amino acids long. The CDR3 nucleotides read TGTGCCAGCAGCTCAATCGAGGGGTGGCAAGAGACCCAGTACTTC. Translating it yields CASSSIEGWQETQYF.

This chain connects TRBV7-9 to TRBJ2-2; 9 nucleotides agree with TRBD1. V lost 4 bases and J lost 3; bases outside the gene matches: 6. Germline V gene data show CDR1 as SEHNR and CDR2 as FQNEAQ (reference sequence). CDR3 length equals 16 residues. The CDR3 sequence is CASSSATGGYTGELFF. In nucleotides, the CDR3 is TGTGCCAGCAGCTCGGCGACAGGGGGATACACCGGGGAGCTGTTTTTT.

The J gene is TRBJ2-7, the V gene TRBV11-2, with 7 bases matching TRBD2. The CDR3 length is 15 residues. Per germline, CDR1 SGHAT and CDR2 FQNNGV. Trimming at V came to 2 bases and at J to 3 bases, leaving 7 bases not matched to a gene. The CDR3 nucleotides are TGTGCCAGCAGCTTACTGAGCGGGGCGGGCTACGAGCAGTACTTC. Protein: CASSLLSGAGYEQYF.

The J gene is TRBJ1-6, the V gene TRBV9; D perhaps matches TRBD1 (6 bases). V lost 2 bases and J 9 bases, leaving 12 bases between the germline ends. CDR1 is SGDLS and CDR2 is YYNGEE in the germline V gene. The CDR3 is made up of 14 amino acids. CDR3 DNA sequence: TGTGCCAGCAGCGTCGCAGGGGCGGCTTCACCCCTCCACTTT. Amino acid sequence: CASSVAGAASPLHF.

V and J are TRBV7-2 and TRBJ2-7; no definite D call. The CDR3 contains 15 residues. Looked up from germline, CDR1 is SGHTA and CDR2 is FQGNSA. The V and J ends lost 2 bases and 2 bases respectively, with 13 bases between them. CDR3 in DNA: TGTGCCAGCAGCTTAATGTCGGACCCTACCTACGAGCAGTACTTC. Translation: CASSLMSDPTYEQYF.

The gene calls are TRBV11-1 and TRBJ1-2; no clear D. This CDR3 has 15 amino acids. Germline CDR1 and CDR2: SGHAT and FQDESV (reference sequence). V lost 2 bases to trimming and J lost 4 bases, with 14 bases between them. CDR3 sequence (DNA): TGTGCCAGCAGCTTATCCTTTAGACCCTCCTATGGCTACACCTTC. Its protein is CASSLSFRPSYGYTF.

The rearrangement uses TRBV11-2 and TRBJ1-1; possible D gene TRBD1, 5 bases. CDR3 length: 16 amino acids. The germline V and J ends were trimmed by 4 bases and 2 bases, with 17 bases remaining between them. Germline V gene sequence: CDR1 SGHAT, CDR2 FQNNGV. The DNA of the CDR3 is TGTGCCAGCAGCTCACCGGGGCGCTCTTTAAACACTGAAGCTTTCTTT. This codes for CASSSPGRSLNTEAFF.

The chain carries TRBV6-1 and TRBJ2-5; TRBD2 aligns across 11 bases. Germline V gives CDR1 MNHNS, CDR2 SASEGT. The CDR3 extends over 16 amino acids. Trimming at V came to 3 bases and at J to 4 bases, leaving 7 bases not matched to a gene. CDR3 DNA sequence: TGTGCCAGCAGTGATACCGTAGCGGGAGGGGGAGAGACCCAGTACTTC. Its translation: CASSDTVAGGGETQYF.

The V and J genes are TRBV9 and TRBJ2-7; no definite D call. The CDR3 runs to 13 residues. V lost 3 bases, J lost 0 bases, and 7 bases lay in between. Germline V CDR1 and CDR2: SGDLS, YYNGEE. CDR3 sequence (DNA): TGTGCCAGCAGCGGCCCAAGCTCCTACGAGCAGTACTTC. Translating gives CASSGPSSYEQYF.

The J gene is TRBJ2-3, the V gene TRBV6-5; D possibly corresponds to TRBD2 (6 bases). Trimming took off 6 bases at V and 4 bases at J, with 11 bases between the two ends. Germline CDR1 is MNHEY and CDR2 is SVGAGI. The CDR3 runs 13 residues. The CDR3 loop reads CASSRTSSDTQYF. The DNA of the CDR3 is TGTGCCAGCAGCCGTACTAGCTCAGATACGCAGTATTTT.

The chain is built from TRBV5-1 and TRBJ1-6; D not resolved. V was clipped by 0 bases and J by 5 bases, with 6 bases between them. The germline gives CDR1 SGHRS, CDR2 YFSETQ. The CDR3 spans 14 residues. CDR3 residues: CASSLVQNNSPLHF. DNA for the CDR3: TGCGCCAGCAGCTTGGTACAGAATAATTCACCCCTCCACTTT.

The chain recombines TRBV7-8 with TRBJ1-2; D is undetermined. The V end was cut by 4 bases, the J end by 7 bases, with 7 bases between. CDR1 SGHVS and CDR2 FQNEAQ come from the germline V gene. This CDR3 is 11 amino acids long. CDR3 DNA: TGTGCCAGCAGCTCCGGAGGTGGCTACACCTTC. This translates into CASSSGGGYTF.

The chain recombines TRBV10-3 with TRBJ1-2; D is ambiguous. Germline CDR1 is ENHRY and CDR2 is SYGVKD. The CDR3 length is 10 residues. Trimming shortened V by 10 bases and J by 5 bases, and 8 bases separated the two germline ends. CDR3 sequence: CATRDYGYTF. The CDR3 DNA reads TGTGCCACCAGAGATTATGGCTACACCTTC.

The chain uses TRBV5-4 and TRBJ1-1; 8 nucleotides agree with TRBD1. V gave up 3 bases and J gave up 2 bases; unmatched junction bases: 3. The CDR3 loop spans 14 amino acids. The germline V gene encodes CDR1 SGHNT and CDR2 YYREEE (reference sequence). The CDR3 loop is CASSSQGVNTEAFF. As DNA, the CDR3 is TGTGCCAGCAGCTCACAGGGGGTTAACACTGAAGCTTTCTTT.

The rearrangement uses TRBV7-2 and TRBJ2-1; D gene uncertain. Trimming took off 0 bases at V and 6 bases at J, with 6 bases between the two ends. Germline assignment: CDR1 SGHTA and CDR2 FQGNSA. The CDR3 has 13 residues. The CDR3 DNA sequence: TGTGCCAGCAGCTTAGCGCTTGTCAATGAGCAGTTCTTC. Translation: CASSLALVNEQFF.